Shown below are 22 T cell receptor beta chains from a single sample sequenced in a study of cytomegalovirus exposure and HLA in healthy donors. Primers for the PCR totalled 60 Vbeta and 13 Jbeta. Sequencing was performed with immunoSEQ multiplex PCR; in TCRdb, only in-frame clones are kept and a portion is missing. This sample contains roughly 50,000 clones. The source material was PBMCs. These receptors came from a woman in her forties in good health and CMV-seronegative.

The V gene is TRBV7-2, the J gene TRBJ2-5, with 9 bases lining up with TRBD2. Germline loops: CDR1 SGHTA, CDR2 FQGNSA. CDR3 length equals 15 residues. V lost 5 bases to trimming and J lost 0 bases; unmatched junction nucleotides: 4. The chain's CDR3 is CASSPRTSDQETQYF. In nucleotides, the CDR3 is TGTGCCAGCAGCCCCCGGACTAGCGACCAAGAGACCCAGTACTTC.

The rearrangement uses TRBV5-5 and TRBJ1-6, with D maybe TRBD1 (5 bases). Per the germline V gene, CDR1 is SGHKS and CDR2 is YYEKEE (reference sequence). Trimming cost V 4 bases and J 13 bases, with 18 bases left between them. The CDR3 consists of 14 residues. The CDR3 coding sequence is TGTGCCAGCAGCCTCCCCCAGGGAAACTCTCCCCTCCACTTT. The encoded protein is CASSLPQGNSPLHF.

V is TRBV5-1 and J is TRBJ2-2, with 8 bases identical to TRBD1. CDR1 and CDR2 from the germline V gene are SGHRS and YFSETQ. V shed 5 bases and J 1 base; nucleotides not matched to a gene: 7. The CDR3 spans 16 residues. The CDR3 region is CASRPPGTGNTGELFF. CDR3 bases: TGCGCCAGCAGACCTCCCGGGACAGGGAACACCGGGGAGCTGTTTTTT.

The chain recombines TRBV7-9 with TRBJ1-5, with TRBD1 matching over 8 bases. This CDR3 is built from 17 residues. V was pared by 3 bases and J by 5 bases, with 12 bases of the junction left unmatched. Germline V CDR1 and CDR2: SEHNR, FQNEAQ (reference sequence). The CDR3 here is CASSFWGAGGLHQPQHF. The CDR3 coding sequence is TGTGCCAGCAGCTTCTGGGGGGCAGGGGGCCTTCATCAGCCCCAGCATTTT.

The V call is TRBV7-6, the J call TRBJ2-6; no clear D gene. The germline gives CDR1 SGHVS, CDR2 FNYEAQ. CDR3 length: 16 amino acids. The ends were cut back, 1 base at V and 0 bases at J, with 7 bases in the middle. The CDR3 is CASSLEAASGANVLTF. The DNA for the CDR3 is TGTGCCAGCAGCTTAGAAGCCGCCTCTGGGGCCAACGTCCTGACTTTC.

This chain uses TRBV19 with TRBJ1-1, with a weak D call TRBD1 (6 bases). V lost 3 bases and J 4 bases, leaving 12 bases between the germline ends. Germline CDR1 reads LNHDA; CDR2 reads SQIVND (reference sequence). The CDR3 is 14 amino acids. The CDR3 loop is CASSMGGAATEAFF. Written as DNA, the CDR3 is TGTGCCAGTAGTATGGGGGGGGCGGCCACTGAAGCTTTCTTT.

The V and J genes are TRBV5-6 and TRBJ2-1; D is possibly TRBD2 (6 bases). Per germline, CDR1 SGHDT and CDR2 YYEEEE. The V and J ends lost 1 base and 6 bases respectively, with 20 bases between them. The CDR3 contains 17 residues. CDR3 bases: TGTGCCAGCAGCTTGAGCCCCCGGGGGTGGGGCTCCAATGAGCAGTTCTTC. Translation: CASSLSPRGWGSNEQFF. Full variable domain (rest looked up from reference TRBV5-6 and TRBJ2-1): DAGVTQSPTHLIKTRGQQVTLRCSPKSGHDTVSWYQQALGQGPQFIFQYYEEEERQRGNFPDRFSGHQFPNYSSELNVNALLLGDSALYLCASSLSPRGWGSNEQFFGPGTRLTVL.

The chain couples TRBV6-5 to TRBJ2-1; 8 bases match TRBD2. Germline V lookup: CDR1 MNHEY, CDR2 SVGAGI. J was trimmed by 8 bases and V by 4 bases; bases with no gene match: 10. The CDR3 contains 15 residues. This CDR3 reads CASSSLGGAWDEQFF. The CDR3 DNA sequence: TGTGCCAGCAGTTCCCTCGGGGGGGCCTGGGATGAGCAGTTCTTC.

Regarding this clone: Germline and junction disagree at one end, which may indicate a read error. V and J are TRBV20-1 and TRBJ1-1, with D maybe TRBD1 (6 bases). This CDR3 region has 11 residues. Germline lookup yields CDR1 DFQATT and CDR2 SNEGSKA (reference sequence). The CDR3 DNA is TGCAGTGCTCCAGGGGCCACTGAAGATTTCTTT. It translates to CSAPGATEDFF.

V is TRBV29-1 and J is TRBJ2-7; 9 nucleotides match TRBD2. The germline gives CDR1 SQVTM, CDR2 ANQGSEA. This CDR3 spans 14 amino acids. Trimming at V came to 6 bases and at J to 5 bases, leaving 11 bases not matched to a gene. CDR3 nucleotides: TGCAGCGTCGTCCTTAGCGGGAGATTCCACGAGCAGTACTTC. Its translation: CSVVLSGRFHEQYF.

This chain uses TRBV28 with TRBJ2-2; D is possibly TRBD1 (6 bases). The CDR3 contains 13 residues. Between the trimmed V and J ends, which lost 11 bases and 2 bases, there was a span of 12 bases. Germline CDR1 is MDHEN and CDR2 is SYDVKM. CDR3 bases: TGTGCCGCCGGGACACCTAACACCGGGGAGCTGTTTTTT. This gives the protein CAAGTPNTGELFF.

The chain couples TRBV7-3 to TRBJ2-5; tentatively, D is TRBD2 (7 bases). The CDR3 runs 14 residues. Germline assignment: CDR1 SGHTA and CDR2 FQGTGA. Between the trimmed V and J ends, which lost 6 bases and 5 bases, there was a span of 16 bases. The CDR3 region is CASSNTGGLETQYF. CDR3 coding DNA: TGTGCCAGCAGTAACACGGGGGGCCTTGAGACCCAGTACTTC.

The V call is TRBV6-5, the J call TRBJ1-2; no definite D call. Trimming left V 0 bases short and J 5 bases short, with 16 bases between. CDR3 length: 16 residues. CDR1 and CDR2 (germline): MNHEY, SVGAGI. This CDR3 reads CASSYSTPISGYGYTF. The DNA of the CDR3 is TGTGCCAGCAGTTACTCAACCCCGATTTCGGGTTATGGCTACACCTTC.

The rearrangement joins TRBV4-1 to TRBJ1-2, with D unresolved. V dropped 1 base and J dropped 8 bases, with 14 bases sitting between them. Per germline, CDR1 MGHRA and CDR2 YSYEKL. The CDR3 runs 14 residues. CDR3 nucleotides: TGCGCCAGCAGCCAAGCAACGATAACATTAGGCTACACCTTC. Residues: CASSQATITLGYTF.

The chain carries TRBV7-3 and TRBJ1-6; D unclear. Trimming took off 2 bases at V and 9 bases at J, with 11 bases between the two ends. CDR3 length: 14 residues. Germline CDR1 SGHTA, CDR2 FQGTGA. The CDR3 loop is CASSLGSGGSPLHF. In DNA form, the CDR3 reads TGTGCCAGCAGCTTAGGGTCCGGCGGTTCACCCCTCCACTTT.

CDR3 nucleotides: TGTGCCAGCAGCTTCTCTCGGGAGGGTACGCAGTATTTT. It is translated as CASSFSREGTQYF. The chain couples TRBV7-2 to TRBJ2-3, with TRBD2 matching over 8 bases. Germline CDR1 and CDR2: SGHTA and FQGNSA. V dropped 3 bases and J dropped 8; count of bases not matched to a gene: 4. The CDR3 has 13 amino acids.

The CDR3 DNA reads as TGTGCCAGTAGTATCGAGGGCGGAGGTGGGGCTTTCTTT. Amino acid sequence: CASSIEGGGGAFF. V gene TRBV19 combines with J gene TRBJ1-1; D gene ambiguous. This CDR3 is built from 13 residues. Germline values: CDR1 LNHDA, CDR2 SQIVND (reference sequence). The V gene lost 3 bases and the J gene lost 11 bases, with 16 bases spanning the gap. Together with reference TRBV19 and TRBJ1-1, the CDR3 gives the full variable domain: DGGITQSPKYLFRKEGQNVTLSCEQNLNHDAMYWYRQDPGQGLRLIYYSQIVNDFQKGDIAEGYSVSREKKESFPLTVTSAQKNPTAFYLCASSIEGGGGAFFGQGTRLTVV.

In the case of this clone: Compared with germline, one end of the junction differs, possibly owing to a read error. The rearrangement uses TRBV13 and TRBJ2-7; TRBD1 might be the D (5 bases). The germline V gene has CDR1 PRHDT and CDR2 FYEKMQ (reference sequence). This CDR3 is 14 amino acids long. CDR3 sequence (DNA): TGTGCCAGCAACTTAAGGGGTTACGCCTACGAGCAGTACTTC. Protein sequence: CASNLRGYAYEQYF.

J is TRBJ2-1 and V is TRBV19; 9 bases map to TRBD2. The V segment lost 6 bases and the J segment 7 bases; nucleotides outside the gene matches: 10. The CDR3 loop spans 15 amino acids. Germline V gives CDR1 LNHDA, CDR2 SQIVND (reference sequence). The CDR3 DNA is TGTGCCAGTAGGCGCGGGAGGGGTGAGGGGAATGAGCAGTTCTTC. Its translation: CASRRGRGEGNEQFF.

The J gene is TRBJ2-5, the V gene TRBV5-6, with D possibly being TRBD2 (7 bases). The germline V gene has CDR1 SGHDT and CDR2 YYEEEE. V was pared by 1 base and J by 3 bases, with 19 bases between. This CDR3 spans 17 amino acids. As DNA, the CDR3 is TGTGCCAGCAGCTTGACCCTGGGGGGGGCAGGGGAAGAGACCCAGTACTTC. Translation: CASSLTLGGAGEETQYF.

The V and J genes are TRBV7-9 and TRBJ1-2, with TRBD1 matching 9 bases. Per germline, CDR1 SEHNR and CDR2 FQNEAQ (reference sequence). Trimming took 5 bases from V and 5 from J; bases not matched to a gene: 6. This CDR3 region has 14 residues. CDR3 in amino acids: CASSGRQGGYGYTF. The CDR3 DNA reads as TGTGCCAGCAGCGGCAGACAGGGGGGGTATGGCTACACCTTC.

This chain's CDR3 is CASSLGGNSYEQYF. CDR3 sequence (DNA): TGCGCCAGCAGCTTGGGGGGCAACTCCTACGAGCAGTACTTC. V and J are TRBV5-1 and TRBJ2-7, with TRBD1 as a possible D gene (5 bases). Germline V lookup: CDR1 SGHRS, CDR2 YFSETQ. The CDR3 is made up of 14 amino acids. V was cut by 0 bases and J by 0 bases, with 7 bases left in between. Supplemented by reference TRBV5-1 and TRBJ2-7, the full variable domain reads KAGVTQTPRYLIKTRGQQVTLSCSPISGHRSVSWYQQTPGQGLQFLFEYFSETQRNKGNFPGRFSGRQFSNSRSEMNVSTLELGDSALYLCASSLGGNSYEQYFGPGTRLTVT.